In its sample, the clone carrying this TCR beta chain was seen many times. V lost 3 bases and J lost 4, with 15 bases in between. This CDR3 comprises 15 residues. From germline, CDR1 is LGHNA and CDR2 YNFKEQ. A TCRbeta library incorporating unique molecular identifiers was prepared. MiXCR, applied by TCRdb to the PCR reads, yields one record per CDR3 protein. The top ten hold 28% of the sample, which has approximately 1,000,000 distinct CDR3 sequences, less than 30% seen once. The data stem from a study of T-cell reconstitution after alpha-beta-depleted transplantation in children. The receptor comes from a boy under two years old who had a stem cell transplant for SCID, so the T cells may come from the graft donor. The chain couples TRBV4-2 to TRBJ2-5; D perhaps matches TRBD2 (5 bases). The input for sequencing was PBMCs, mostly from graft donor cells, taken 360 days after TCRalphabeta/CD19-depleted stem cell transplant. DNA for the CDR3: TGTGCCAGCAGCCAGAGAGCCGGGCGGGCAGAGACCCAGTACTTC. Its translation: CASSQRAGRAETQYF.